This TCR beta chain was sequenced during a study of breast tumors, draining lymph nodes, adjacent tissues. Study-wide findings and caveats: That most tumor T cells come from lymph nodes remained unproven. Compared with lymph nodes, tumors were less diverse; compared with nontumor tissue, more.

Breast cancer patients provided tissue from their axillary draining lymph nodes. The CDR3 spans 17 residues. In germline, CDR1 is SGHNT, CDR2 YENEEA. As to this clonotype: Its cognate antigen is unknown. Sequence at one end of the junction differs from germline and may be a read error.

A single record per CDR3 protein comes from TCRdb applying MiXCR to the multiplex PCR reads. The top ten clones hold approximately 3.6% of a sample with some 230,000 distinct CDR3 sequences, around 34% of them seen once. The receptor comes from a female donor with breast cancer. Some clones in this sample may be carry-over from other donors' samples. The chain is built from TRBV11-3 and TRBJ2-7; 14 bases align to TRBD2. Sequencing was carried out using axillary lymph node tissue. CDR3 in amino acids: CASSQSGTSGSLYGQYF. The CDR3 DNA is TGTGCCAGCAGCCAGTCTGGGACTAGCGGGAGTTTATACGGGCAGTACTTC.